These 28 T cell receptor beta chains were sequenced from one sample in a study of T-cell memory formation after mild COVID-19. From the 5' RACE reads, TCRdb called clonotypes with MiXCR, one entry per CDR3 protein. The sample carries hundreds of thousands of distinct CDR3 sequences, about 20% recorded once. Sequencing used PBMCs or a T cell subset sorted from them (not recorded which). All receptors come from an adult woman who had mild COVID-19 (a few samples of this study predate the infection). Cell type and time point are not known.

This clonotype was seen more than once but under ten times. The rearrangement links TRBV29-1 to TRBJ2-7; TRBD1 might be the D (6 bases). The CDR3 has 14 amino acids. Germline CDR1 SQVTM, CDR2 ANQGSEA. The V and J ends lost 4 bases and 3 bases respectively, with 16 bases between them. CDR3 nucleotide sequence: TGCAGCGTTGCCCGGTCAGGGGTAAGCTACGAGCAGTACTTC. Amino acids: CSVARSGVSYEQYF.

A few counts support this clonotype. The rearrangement uses TRBV12-3 or TRBV12-4 and TRBJ1-1; TRBD1 is a possible D gene (5 bases). Deletions cut 4 bases from V and 0 bases from J, with 12 bases between. The CDR3 extends over 15 amino acids. The CDR3 sequence: CASSSAAGLNTEAFF. CDR3 sequence (DNA): TGTGCCAGCAGTTCCGCGGCAGGGTTGAACACTGAAGCTTTCTTT.

A remark on this clonotype: The junction does not match germline at one end; this may be a read error. The chain uses TRBV7-7 and TRBJ2-2; D is unresolved. The CDR3 runs 13 residues. Per the germline V gene, CDR1 is SSHAT and CDR2 is FNYEAQ (reference sequence). This CDR3 reads CASSFVHAGELFF. In DNA form, the CDR3 reads TGTGCTAGCAGCTTCGTGCACGCCGGGGAGCTGTTTTTT.

This clonotype was seen a handful of times. The gene calls are TRBV4-3 and TRBJ2-1, with D tentatively TRBD2 (6 bases). This CDR3 has 15 residues. Trimming took off 0 bases at V and 5 bases at J, with 11 bases between the two ends. CDR1 and CDR2 (germline): LGHNA, YSLEER. CDR3 nucleotides: TGCGCCAGCAGCCAAGATTTAGGACTAAACAATGAGCAGTTCTTC. This translates into CASSQDLGLNNEQFF.

The rearrangement links TRBV25-1 to TRBJ2-7; 7 bases match TRBD1. Per germline, CDR1 MGHDK and CDR2 SYGVNS. There are 14 residues in the CDR3. Losses at the gene ends were 2 bases for V and 6 bases for J; bases not matched to a gene: 7. CDR3 region: CASSEQPRGSEQYF. CDR3 bases: TGTGCCAGCAGTGAACAGCCCAGGGGGTCCGAGCAGTACTTC.

Only a few counts were recorded for this clonotype. The chain uses TRBV15 and TRBJ2-1, with TRBD1 as a possible D gene (6 bases). CDR1 LNHNV and CDR2 YYDKDF come from the germline V gene (reference sequence). The V end was cut by 5 bases, the J end by 2 bases, with 16 bases between. The CDR3 runs 16 residues. The CDR3 here is CATSFPGQGAYNEQFF. Written as DNA, the CDR3 is TGTGCCACCAGCTTTCCGGGACAAGGGGCCTACAATGAGCAGTTCTTC.

This clonotype came up a few times. V usage is TRBV11-2 and J usage is TRBJ2-3, with D unclear. This CDR3 comprises 15 residues. The germline V and J ends were trimmed by 5 bases and 1 base, with 13 bases remaining between them. Germline V gives CDR1 SGHAT, CDR2 FQNNGV. The CDR3 bases are TGTGCCAGCAGCGCCGTGCAATCTGGCACAGATACGCAGTATTTT. Translating gives CASSAVQSGTDTQYF. Filled out from reference TRBV11-2 and TRBJ2-3, the complete variable domain reads EAGVAQSPRYKIIEKRQSVAFWCNPISGHATLYWYQQILGQGPKLLIQFQNNGVVDDSQLPKDRFSAERLKGVDSTLKIQPAKLEDSAVYLCASSAVQSGTDTQYFGPGTRLTVL.

This clonotype has just a few counts. J is TRBJ1-4 and V is TRBV19, with unresolved D. CDR1 is LNHDA, CDR2 SQIVND, per germline (reference sequence). Trimming left V 6 bases short and J 8 bases short, with 13 bases between. There are 13 residues in the CDR3. This CDR3 reads CASRTSDGEKLFF. CDR3 DNA sequence: TGTGCCAGTAGGACAAGTGATGGCGAAAAACTGTTTTTT.

The J gene is TRBJ1-4, the V gene TRBV6-6; no firm D call. This CDR3 has 15 amino acids. V lost 5 bases and J lost 6, with 16 bases in between. CDR1 is MNHNY and CDR2 is SVGAGI in the germline V gene (reference sequence). The CDR3 DNA follows: TGTGCCAGCAGTAATCGGGGTAACGAAGATGAAAAACTGTTTTTT. As protein: CASSNRGNEDEKLFF.

The sample holds a few counts of this clonotype. The chain employs TRBV24-1 and TRBJ2-1; D is uncertain. CDR3 length: 14 amino acids. V lost 8 bases and J lost 5, with 15 bases in between. Germline lookup yields CDR1 KGHDR and CDR2 SFDVKD. CDR3 nucleotide sequence: TGTGCCACCAACCCGGGCCCACCCAACAATGAGCAGTTCTTC. Its translation is CATNPGPPNNEQFF.

The CDR3 reads CASSLAGEGGYTF. CDR3 sequence (DNA): TGTGCCAGCAGTTTAGCAGGGGAGGGCGGCTACACCTTC. The genes are TRBV27 and TRBJ1-2, with a possible D match to TRBD1 (6 bases). Per the germline V gene, CDR1 is MNHEY and CDR2 is SMNVEV (reference sequence). This CDR3 is built from 13 residues. Trimming pared 2 bases from V and 8 bases from J, leaving 12 bases between.

This clonotype has a handful of counts. This chain uses TRBV5-1 with TRBJ2-1; 11 nucleotides line up with TRBD2. CDR1 is SGHRS and CDR2 is YFSETQ in the germline V gene. V was clipped by 0 bases and J by 7 bases; unmatched bases: 3. This CDR3 region has 15 residues. The CDR3 region is CASSLAASGGNEQFF. CDR3 DNA sequence: TGCGCCAGCAGCTTGGCGGCTAGCGGGGGGAATGAGCAGTTCTTC. Based on the CDR3 plus reference TRBV5-1 and TRBJ2-1, the full variable domain is KAGVTQTPRYLIKTRGQQVTLSCSPISGHRSVSWYQQTPGQGLQFLFEYFSETQRNKGNFPGRFSGRQFSNSRSEMNVSTLELGDSALYLCASSLAASGGNEQFFGPGTRLTVL.

This clonotype was seen at least ten times. The genes are TRBV12-3 or TRBV12-4 and TRBJ1-1; 8 positions match TRBD1. The ends lost 6 bases at V and 4 bases at J; junction bases unmatched: 10. This CDR3 spans 15 amino acids. CDR3 in amino acids: CASRRQGSSVTEAFF. CDR3 DNA: TGTGCCAGCAGGCGACAGGGGTCGTCGGTCACTGAAGCTTTCTTT.

The chain uses TRBV12-3 or TRBV12-4 and TRBJ1-1; no reliable D call. V was clipped by 3 bases and J by 4 bases, with 12 bases between them. The CDR3 spans 14 residues. The CDR3 DNA is TGTGCCAGCAGTTTTGGCATTGAAGGCACTGAAGCTTTCTTT. Protein product: CASSFGIEGTEAFF.

The chain employs TRBV19 and TRBJ2-2; D remains unclear. Germline values: CDR1 LNHDA, CDR2 SQIVND (reference sequence). This CDR3 spans 15 amino acids. The V gene lost 7 bases and the J gene lost 4 bases, with 16 bases spanning the gap. The CDR3 DNA reads TGTGCCAGTATGCTGATGTCGAGTATCACCGGGGAGCTGTTTTTT. It codes for CASMLMSSITGELFF.

This clonotype has more than one count but fewer than ten. The chain carries TRBV29-1 and TRBJ1-1; TRBD1 matches 8 bases. The length of the CDR3 is 14 residues. V gave up 4 bases and J gave up 4 bases; unmatched junction bases: 8. In germline, CDR1 is SQVTM, CDR2 ANQGSEA. This CDR3 is CSVGDRGGGTEAFF. The DNA of the CDR3 is TGCAGCGTTGGAGACAGGGGCGGGGGCACTGAAGCTTTCTTT. The whole variable domain, filled in from reference TRBV29-1 and TRBJ1-1, reads SAVISQKPSRDICQRGTSLTIQCQVDSQVTMMFWYRQQPGQSLTLIATANQGSEATYESGFVIDKFPISRPNLTFSTLTVSNMSPEDSSIYLCSVGDRGGGTEAFFGQGTRLTVV.

This clonotype occurred a few times. The chain joins TRBV5-1 to TRBJ2-1, with 9 bases matching TRBD1. Germline V gene lookup returns CDR1 SGHRS and CDR2 YFSETQ. CDR3 length: 16 residues. Trimming removed 3 bases from V and 1 base from J; junction bases left unmatched: 5. In nucleotides, the CDR3 is TGCGCCAGCAGCTCTGGGACAGGGCTTTCCTACAATGAGCAGTTCTTC. It translates to CASSSGTGLSYNEQFF.

The chain has TRBV3-1 and TRBJ1-3; 9 bases are a match to TRBD1. Germline V gene lookup returns CDR1 LGHDT and CDR2 YNNKEL (reference sequence). V was clipped by 1 base and J by 0 bases; unmatched bases: 7. The CDR3 extends over 18 amino acids. Written as DNA, the CDR3 is TGTGCCAGCAGCCAAGTTCCAGACAGGGGGTTCTCTGGAAACACCATATATTTT. Encoded protein: CASSQVPDRGFSGNTIYF. Combining the CDR3 with reference TRBV3-1 and TRBJ1-3 gives the whole variable domain DTAVSQTPKYLVTQMGNDKSIKCEQNLGHDTMYWYKQDSKKFLKIMFSYNNKELIINETVPNRFSPKSPDKAHLNLHINSLELGDSAVYFCASSQVPDRGFSGNTIYFGEGSWLTVV.

A few counts support this clonotype. The V call is TRBV6-5, the J call TRBJ1-6; D uncertain. CDR3 length: 14 residues. Trimming removed 6 bases at V and 10 bases at J, with 16 bases between. The V gene's germline CDR1 is MNHEY and CDR2 SVGAGI. The CDR3 region is CASSPRGGYSPLHF. The CDR3 bases are TGTGCCAGCAGCCCCCGAGGCGGGTACTCACCCCTCCACTTT.

In this sample, this clonotype turned up a few times. This chain uses TRBV6-5 with TRBJ1-1, with D possibly matching TRBD1 (5 bases). Looked up from germline, CDR1 is MNHEY and CDR2 is SVGAGI. The CDR3 has 15 residues. V shed 7 bases and J shed 5 bases, with 20 bases lying between them. The CDR3 is CASNFRVTEATEAFF. The CDR3 region has the DNA TGTGCCAGCAATTTCAGGGTTACCGAAGCGACTGAAGCTTTCTTT.

The sample holds a few counts of this clonotype. The genes are TRBV7-2 and TRBJ2-5; D uncertain. Trimming shortened V by 5 bases and J by 14 bases, and 18 bases separated the two germline ends. This CDR3 has 12 amino acids. Germline V gene sequence: CDR1 SGHTA, CDR2 FQGNSA. The CDR3 coding sequence is TGTGCCAGCAGCAAGAGTGGTTGGTCTCGATACTTC. It specifies CASSKSGWSRYF.

V is TRBV6-5 and J is TRBJ1-1; possible D gene TRBD1, 5 bases. Deletions cut 6 bases from V and 1 base from J, with 12 bases between. The CDR3 contains 14 residues. Germline values: CDR1 MNHEY, CDR2 SVGAGI. CDR3 region: CASRPPGGNTEAFF. The CDR3 DNA reads as TGTGCCAGCAGGCCTCCCGGGGGGAACACTGAAGCTTTCTTT.

The chain has TRBV18 and TRBJ2-1; 7 nucleotides match TRBD1. CDR1 is KGHSH, CDR2 LQKENI, per germline. V shed 2 bases, J shed 7 bases, and the junction held 5 bases outside the gene matches. The CDR3 is 14 residues long. CDR3 bases: TGTGCCAGCTCACCAGTCACAGGGGAGAATGAGCAGTTCTTC. The encoded protein is CASSPVTGENEQFF. The entire variable domain, with the rest obtained from reference TRBV18 and TRBJ2-1, is as follows: NAGVMQNPRHLVRRRGQEARLRCSPMKGHSHVYWYRQLPEEGLKFMVYLQKENIIDESGMPKERFSAEFPKEGPSILRIQQVVRGDSAAYFCASSPVTGENEQFFGPGTRLTVL.

This clonotype was counted only a few times. The chain is built from TRBV24-1 and TRBJ2-1; tentative D call: TRBD1 (6 bases). Trimming took 4 bases from V and 0 from J, leaving 15 bases between them. CDR3 size: 17 residues. CDR1 is KGHDR and CDR2 is SFDVKD in the germline V gene. The CDR3 DNA sequence: TGTGCCACCAGTGACATCGGACAGCTCAGCTCCTACAATGAGCAGTTCTTC. This gives the protein CATSDIGQLSSYNEQFF.

The chain combines TRBV19 with TRBJ1-1; TRBD1 aligns across 7 bases. The trim removed 5 bases at V and 3 bases at J, leaving 6 bases unmatched. The germline V gene encodes CDR1 LNHDA and CDR2 SQIVND (reference sequence). The CDR3 spans 14 residues. CDR3 sequence: CASSHTGVDTEAFF. DNA of the CDR3: TGTGCCAGTAGTCATACAGGGGTCGACACTGAAGCTTTCTTT.

This clonotype was seen more than once but under ten times. This sequence joins TRBV4-2 and TRBJ2-2, with 9 nucleotides matching TRBD1. This CDR3 is built from 17 residues. Germline loops: CDR1 LGHNA, CDR2 YNFKEQ. V trimming: 3 bases; J trimming: 4 bases; junction bases outside the gene matches: 9. The CDR3 spells CASSQSPGTGFTGELFF. CDR3 coding DNA: TGTGCCAGCAGCCAGTCCCCCGGGACAGGGTTCACCGGGGAGCTGTTTTTT.

The chain joins TRBV15 to TRBJ2-3, with 11 bases identical to TRBD2. Per germline, CDR1 LNHNV and CDR2 YYDKDF (reference sequence). The ends lost 1 base at V and 8 bases at J; junction bases unmatched: 8. There are 16 residues in the CDR3. CDR3 sequence: CATSRGLAGGESTQYF. The CDR3 DNA follows: TGTGCCACCAGCAGAGGGTTAGCGGGGGGGGAGAGTACGCAGTATTTT.

This clonotype came up a few times. This sequence joins TRBV6-1 and TRBJ1-1, with 11 nucleotides matching TRBD1. The CDR3 has 14 residues. V lost 4 bases to trimming and J lost 4 bases; unmatched junction nucleotides: 2. Germline V gives CDR1 MNHNS, CDR2 SASEGT. In DNA, the CDR3 is TGTGCCAGCAGTGGGACAGGGGGCGGCACTGAAGCTTTCTTT. Translated, it gives CASSGTGGGTEAFF.